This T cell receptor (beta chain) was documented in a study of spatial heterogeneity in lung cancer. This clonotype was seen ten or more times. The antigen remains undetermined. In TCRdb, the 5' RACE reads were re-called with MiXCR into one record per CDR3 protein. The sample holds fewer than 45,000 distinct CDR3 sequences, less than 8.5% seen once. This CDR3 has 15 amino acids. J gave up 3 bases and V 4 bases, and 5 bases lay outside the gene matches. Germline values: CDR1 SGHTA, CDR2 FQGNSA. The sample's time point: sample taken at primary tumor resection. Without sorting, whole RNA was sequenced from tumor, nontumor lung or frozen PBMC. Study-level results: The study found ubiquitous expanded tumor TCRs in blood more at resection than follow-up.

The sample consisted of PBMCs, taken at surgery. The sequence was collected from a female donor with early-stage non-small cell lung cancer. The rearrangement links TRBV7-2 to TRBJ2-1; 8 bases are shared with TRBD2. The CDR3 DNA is TGTGCCAGCAGCTCCGGGAGGGCGGTCTACAATGAGCAGTTCTTC. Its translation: CASSSGRAVYNEQFF.